This T cell receptor (beta chain) was documented in a study of technical replicates of blood from several donors (dated by TCRdb to 2015 to 2018). From V the trimming removes 7 bases and from J it removes 3 bases, while the gene matches leave 10 bases of the junction unaccounted for. From the germline V gene, CDR1 is SGHDT and CDR2 is YYEEEE. Reading from cysteine to phenylalanine, the CDR3 counts 14 amino acids. Only the CDR3 region is kept as DNA, spanning 42 bases read in frame from base 1. The receptor library was made with the immunoSEQ multiplex PCR assay. In TCRdb, the immuneACCESS table is reduced to in-frame sequences with V and J assigned. These tables do not hold every clone; where another copy was compared, an unresolved V gene accounts for under half, and the others remain unexplained. The sample profile shows tens of thousands of clones; 92% of them were found once. The top ten clones comprise approximately 0.39% of the sample.

Turning to this clone: What antigen it recognizes has not been identified. One base away there is no much larger clone; base qualities are not given.

The receptor was derived from a human donor in good health. Recombination linked TRBV5-6 to TRBJ2-7; the junction holds 7 bases that match TRBD2. Sequencing input: T cells isolated from PBMCs. The CDR3 reads as follows: CASYPLGRFYEQYF. The sequenced DNA: TGTGCCAGCTACCCCCTCGGGAGGTTCTACGAGCAGTACTTC.